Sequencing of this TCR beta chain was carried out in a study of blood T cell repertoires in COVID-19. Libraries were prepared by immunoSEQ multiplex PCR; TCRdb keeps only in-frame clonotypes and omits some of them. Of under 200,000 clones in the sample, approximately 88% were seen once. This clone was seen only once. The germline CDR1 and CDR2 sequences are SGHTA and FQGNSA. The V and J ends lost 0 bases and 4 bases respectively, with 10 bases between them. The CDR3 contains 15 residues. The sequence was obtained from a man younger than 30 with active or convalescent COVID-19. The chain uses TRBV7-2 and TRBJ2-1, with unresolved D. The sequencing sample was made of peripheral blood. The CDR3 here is CASSLAKLEYNEQFF. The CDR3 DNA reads TGTGCCAGCAGCTTAGCGAAACTGGAGTACAATGAGCAGTTCTTC.